The clone carrying this T cell receptor beta chain has ten or more counts. This record comes from a study of blood T cells in healthy people across ages. Germline assignment: CDR1 MNHNS and CDR2 SASEGT. Trimming removed 6 bases from V and 8 bases from J, with 19 bases in between. The CDR3 contains 14 residues. Sample-barcoded 5' priming and a J-beta primer mix drove a second PCR of roughly 6 to 12 cycles. TCRdb analysed the 5' RACE reads with MiXCR anew, one entry per CDR3 protein. This sample has 650,000 to 800,000 distinct CDR3 sequences, with approximately 52% found just once. The sample comprised blood. The rearrangement links TRBV6-1 to TRBJ1-2; a weak D match, TRBD1 (6 bases). This clonotype was sampled from a woman older than 75 in good health. The CDR3 protein is CASSGGVSGEGYTF. CDR3 DNA sequence: TGTGCCAGCAGCGGAGGAGTATCAGGGGAAGGCTACACCTTC.